This T cell receptor (beta chain) came from a study of post-analysis software for immune sequencing data. Study at large: The study covered relapsing-remitting, secondary progressive and progressive-relapsing courses of multiple sclerosis. Study observations and caveats: Relative to controls, patients had a handful of TRBV segments at higher frequency, with TRBV5-6, TRBV5-1 and TRBV20-1 among these.

The TCR beta cDNA libraries carried unique molecular identifiers. TCRdb reprocessed the PCR reads via MiXCR and lists one record per CDR3 protein. Of about 560,000 distinct CDR3 sequences in the sample, roughly two fifths were seen once. Concerning this clonotype: The antigen remains unidentified.

CDR3 length equals 14 residues. V lost 3 bases, J lost 0 bases, and 8 bases lay in between. The germline V gene encodes CDR1 SGHVS and CDR2 FQNEAQ. Sequencing was done on a sample of blood. This sequence originates from a girl aged 10 to 17 with multiple sclerosis. V usage is TRBV7-8 and J usage is TRBJ1-1; no reliable D call. The CDR3 DNA reads as TGTGCCAGCAGCTTCGGACCGCTGAACACTGAAGCTTTCTTT. Translated: CASSFGPLNTEAFF.